The 18 T cell receptor beta chains in this list originate from one sample, sequenced in a study of technical replicates of blood from a few donors. Sequenced by immunoSEQ multiplex PCR; TCRdb stores in-frame clones only, minus some. The repertoire includes 65,000 to 80,000 clones, about 97% of them detected once, and about 0.26% sits in the top ten. Sequencing was done on a sample of T cells isolated from PBMCs. The receptors derive from a human donor in good health.

The gene calls are TRBV9 and TRBJ2-7; TRBD2 matches 7 bases. The CDR3 consists of 15 residues. The V segment lost 0 bases and the J segment 6 bases; nucleotides outside the gene matches: 9. In germline, CDR1 is SGDLS, CDR2 YYNGEE. The CDR3 DNA reads TGTGCCAGCAGCGTAGACATGGGAGGGATTCCCGAGCAGTACTTC. This sequence encodes CASSVDMGGIPEQYF. Variable domain in full (rest from reference TRBV9 and TRBJ2-7): DSGVTQTPKHLITATGQRVTLRCSPRSGDLSVYWYQQSLDQGLQFLIQYYNGEERAKGNILERFSAQQFPDLHSELNLSSLELGDSALYFCASSVDMGGIPEQYFGPGTRLTVT.

This sequence joins TRBV6-5 and TRBJ2-5, with D possibly matching TRBD2 (6 bases). The CDR3 length is 13 residues. Germline assignment: CDR1 MNHEY and CDR2 SVGAGI. V gave up 5 bases and J gave up 5 bases, with 12 bases separating them. CDR3 nucleotides: TGTGCCAGCAGTCCGGGGGAGGTTGAGACCCAGTACTTC. This encodes CASSPGEVETQYF.

The V call is TRBV30, the J call TRBJ1-2; D gene uncertain. Germline-derived CDR1 and CDR2 are GTSNPN and SVGIG (reference sequence). The CDR3 has 12 residues. The ends were cut back, 3 bases at V and 4 bases at J, with 9 bases in the middle. The CDR3, as DNA: TGTGCCTGGAGACAGATCTCCTATGGCTACACCTTC. Encoded protein: CAWRQISYGYTF.

The V and J genes are TRBV2 and TRBJ1-4, with TRBD1 matching 8 bases. The ends lost 7 bases at V and 3 bases at J; junction bases unmatched: 4. This CDR3 has 14 residues. CDR1 is SNHLY, CDR2 FYNNEI, per germline. CDR3 in DNA: TGTGCCAGCAATGGACAGGGATCTAATGAAAAACTGTTTTTT. Amino acid sequence: CASNGQGSNEKLFF.

The rearrangement joins TRBV5-7 to TRBJ1-4, with D uncertain. TRBV5-7 is an ORF, and what it does is uncertain. CDR3 length equals 15 residues. V lost 6 bases, J lost 7 bases, and 19 bases lay in between. The CDR3 nucleotides read TGTGCCAGCAACTTCTCTATAACTTCGGGTGAAAAACTGTTTTTT. Protein sequence: CASNFSITSGEKLFF.

The rearrangement uses TRBV9 and TRBJ2-7, with 8 bases fitting TRBD1. V was pared by 2 bases and J by 4 bases, with 5 bases of the junction left unmatched. CDR1 is SGDLS and CDR2 is YYNGEE in the germline V gene. This CDR3 is built from 14 residues. The DNA of the CDR3 is TGTGCCAGCAGCGTTCGGACAGGGTGGTACGAGCAGTACTTC. It is translated as CASSVRTGWYEQYF. Looking up the rest from reference TRBV9 and TRBJ2-7 gives the full variable domain: DSGVTQTPKHLITATGQRVTLRCSPRSGDLSVYWYQQSLDQGLQFLIQYYNGEERAKGNILERFSAQQFPDLHSELNLSSLELGDSALYFCASSVRTGWYEQYFGPGTRLTVT.

The chain has TRBV7-9 and TRBJ2-7, with D possibly TRBD1 on 6 matching bases. The V gene's germline CDR1 is SEHNR and CDR2 FQNEAQ (reference sequence). Trimming cost V 0 bases and J 6 bases, with 9 bases left between them. The CDR3 loop spans 13 amino acids. CDR3 DNA: TGTGCCAGCAGCTTAGCGGGGGCTCTCGAGCAGTACTTC. Translation gives CASSLAGALEQYF.

This rearrangement joins TRBV10-1 to TRBJ1-2, with a weak D call TRBD1 (6 bases). The length of the CDR3 is 13 residues. Germline assignment: CDR1 WNHNN and CDR2 SYGVQD (reference sequence). V gave up 6 bases and J gave up 8 bases, with 16 bases separating them. The CDR3 here is CASSAGQTGGYTF. In DNA form, the CDR3 reads TGCGCCAGCAGCGCCGGACAGACGGGCGGCTACACCTTC.

The chain combines TRBV9 with TRBJ1-1, with 9 positions matching TRBD1. CDR3 size: 15 residues. The junction had 14 bases not matched to a gene; V was cut back by 3 bases and J by 11 bases. Per the germline V gene, CDR1 is SGDLS and CDR2 is YYNGEE. CDR3 coding DNA: TGTGCCAGCAGCGAAGGAGGGGCGGGACAGGGTGTCGCTTTCTTT. This encodes CASSEGGAGQGVAFF.

A single count supports this clone. The chain combines TRBV7-3 with TRBJ2-3; 11 bases are a match to TRBD2. This CDR3 contains 15 residues. V trimming: 5 bases; J trimming: 6 bases; junction bases outside the gene matches: 7. Germline CDR1 is SGHTA and CDR2 is FQGTGA. The CDR3 protein is CASSQLAGVADTQYF. CDR3 sequence (DNA): TGTGCCAGCAGCCAACTAGCGGGAGTAGCGGATACGCAGTATTTT.

The rearrangement uses TRBV7-3 and TRBJ2-1; no clear D gene. The CDR3 runs to 12 residues. Germline CDR1 SGHTA, CDR2 FQGTGA. V was trimmed by 1 base and J by 5 bases, leaving 3 bases between them. The DNA for the CDR3 is TGTGCCAGCAGCTTAAGAGACAATGAGCAGTTCTTC. Its translation: CASSLRDNEQFF.

V is TRBV9 and J is TRBJ2-3, with D perhaps TRBD2 (6 bases). V was pared by 4 bases and J by 2 bases, with 14 bases between. This CDR3 comprises 15 residues. Germline CDR1 is SGDLS and CDR2 is YYNGEE. CDR3 DNA sequence: TGTGCCAGCAGCTCTGCGGGACTCCTCACAGATACGCAGTATTTT. It translates to CASSSAGLLTDTQYF.

This chain links TRBV19 with TRBJ2-7, with 14 bases lining up with TRBD2. V lost 5 bases to trimming and J lost 7 bases; unmatched junction nucleotides: 7. The CDR3 totals 15 residues. In germline, CDR1 is LNHDA, CDR2 SQIVND (reference sequence). Written as DNA, the CDR3 is TGTGCCAGTAGTCAGGGACTAGCGGGAGTAGAAGAGCAGTACTTC. Protein: CASSQGLAGVEEQYF.

The chain is built from TRBV4-3 and TRBJ2-3, with 7 bases lining up with TRBD2. Germline lookup yields CDR1 LGHNA and CDR2 YSLEER. With 0 bases clipped from V and 4 bases from J, the junction kept 4 bases outside the gene matches. The CDR3 contains 15 residues. CDR3 sequence reads: CASSQERGGADTQYF. CDR3 nucleotide sequence: TGCGCCAGCAGCCAAGAGAGGGGAGGGGCAGATACGCAGTATTTT.

This clone was observed once. The rearrangement uses TRBV7-9 and TRBJ2-1; the D is unclear. V gave up 5 bases and J gave up 8 bases, with 16 bases separating them. This CDR3 is 14 amino acids long. Per germline, CDR1 SEHNR and CDR2 FQNEAQ (reference sequence). CDR3 loop: CASSPESGRDEQFF. Written as DNA, the CDR3 is TGTGCCAGCAGCCCAGAGTCAGGCCGCGATGAGCAGTTCTTC.

The chain links TRBV4-3 to TRBJ1-2; a possible D gene is TRBD1 (6 bases). The germline V and J ends were trimmed by 0 bases and 3 bases, with 11 bases remaining between them. The CDR3 has 15 amino acids. CDR1 is LGHNA, CDR2 YSLEER, per germline. CDR3 region: CASSQDGGGYYGYTF. Written as DNA, the CDR3 is TGCGCCAGCAGCCAAGATGGGGGGGGCTACTATGGCTACACCTTC.

The chain combines TRBV4-3 with TRBJ1-1; D unresolved. There are 14 residues in the CDR3. The V gene's germline CDR1 is LGHNA and CDR2 YSLEER. Trimming took 2 bases from V and 0 from J, leaving 7 bases between them. CDR3 loop: CASSQNHMNTEAFF. CDR3 nucleotide sequence: TGCGCCAGCAGCCAAAACCACATGAACACTGAAGCTTTCTTT.

The chain links TRBV4-1 to TRBJ1-2; a weak D match, TRBD1 (6 bases). V gave up 0 bases and J gave up 8 bases, with 19 bases separating them. The germline CDR1 and CDR2 sequences are MGHRA and YSYEKL. The CDR3 spans 16 residues. Here the CDR3 DNA reads TGCGCCAGCAGCCAAGATGGTGAAAGGGGGAGTCGCGGCTACACCTTC. This gives the protein CASSQDGERGSRGYTF.